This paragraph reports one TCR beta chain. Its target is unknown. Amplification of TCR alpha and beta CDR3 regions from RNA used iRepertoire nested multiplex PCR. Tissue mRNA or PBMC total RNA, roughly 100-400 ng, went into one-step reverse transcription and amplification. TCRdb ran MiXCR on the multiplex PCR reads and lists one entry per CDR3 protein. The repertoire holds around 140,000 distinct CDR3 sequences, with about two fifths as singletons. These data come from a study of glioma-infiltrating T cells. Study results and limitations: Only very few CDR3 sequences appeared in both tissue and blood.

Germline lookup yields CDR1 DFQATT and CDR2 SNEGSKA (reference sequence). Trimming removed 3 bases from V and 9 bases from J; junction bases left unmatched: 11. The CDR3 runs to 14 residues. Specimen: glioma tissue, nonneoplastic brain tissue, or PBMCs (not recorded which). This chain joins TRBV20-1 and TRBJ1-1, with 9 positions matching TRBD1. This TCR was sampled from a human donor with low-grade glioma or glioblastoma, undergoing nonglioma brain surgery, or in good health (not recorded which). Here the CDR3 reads CSARRDRARTKAFF. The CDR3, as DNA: TGCAGTGCTAGGAGGGACAGGGCTAGGACTAAAGCTTTCTTT.